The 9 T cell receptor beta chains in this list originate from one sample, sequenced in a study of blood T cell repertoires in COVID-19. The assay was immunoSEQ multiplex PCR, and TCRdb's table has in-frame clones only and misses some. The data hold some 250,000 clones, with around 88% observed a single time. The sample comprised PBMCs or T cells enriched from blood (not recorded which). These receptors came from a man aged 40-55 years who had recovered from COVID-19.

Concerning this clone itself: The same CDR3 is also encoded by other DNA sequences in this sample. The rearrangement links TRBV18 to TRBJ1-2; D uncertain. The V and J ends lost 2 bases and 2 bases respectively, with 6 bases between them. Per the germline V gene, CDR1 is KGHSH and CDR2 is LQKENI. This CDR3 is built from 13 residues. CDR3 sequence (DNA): TGTGCCAGCTCACCATCGGGAAACTATGGCTACACCTTC. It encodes CASSPSGNYGYTF.

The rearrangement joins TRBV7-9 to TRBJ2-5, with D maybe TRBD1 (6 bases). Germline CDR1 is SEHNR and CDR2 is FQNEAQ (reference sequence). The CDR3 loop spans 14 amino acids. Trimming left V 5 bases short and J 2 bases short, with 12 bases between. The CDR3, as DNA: TGTGCCAGCAGCCGGACAGCCTCGCAAGAGACCCAGTACTTC. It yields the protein CASSRTASQETQYF.

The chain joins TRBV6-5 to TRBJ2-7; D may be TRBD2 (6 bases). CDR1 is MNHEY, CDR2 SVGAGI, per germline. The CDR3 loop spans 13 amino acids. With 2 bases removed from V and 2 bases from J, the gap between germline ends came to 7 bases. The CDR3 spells CASSYGLTYEQYF. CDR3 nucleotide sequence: TGTGCCAGCAGTTACGGACTAACCTACGAGCAGTACTTC.

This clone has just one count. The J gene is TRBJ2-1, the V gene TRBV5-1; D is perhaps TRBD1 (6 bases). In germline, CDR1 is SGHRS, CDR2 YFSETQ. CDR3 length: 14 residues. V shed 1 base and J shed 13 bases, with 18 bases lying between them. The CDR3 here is CASSLQGPANFQFF. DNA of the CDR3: TGCGCCAGCAGCTTGCAGGGGCCGGCGAACTTTCAGTTCTTC.

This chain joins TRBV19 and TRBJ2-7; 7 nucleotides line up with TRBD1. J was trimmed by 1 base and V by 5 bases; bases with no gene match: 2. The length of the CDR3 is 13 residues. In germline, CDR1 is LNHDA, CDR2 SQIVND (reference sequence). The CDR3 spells CASSETGSYEQYF. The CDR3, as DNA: TGTGCCAGTAGTGAGACAGGGTCCTACGAGCAGTACTTC.

CDR3 amino acids: CASSLPRGGAFF. As DNA, the CDR3 is TGTGCCAGCAGTTTACCCCGGGGTGGAGCTTTCTTT. The V call is TRBV12-3 or TRBV12-4, the J call TRBJ1-1; D uncertain. Between the trimmed V and J ends, which lost 2 bases and 10 bases, there was a span of 11 bases. This CDR3 comprises 12 residues.

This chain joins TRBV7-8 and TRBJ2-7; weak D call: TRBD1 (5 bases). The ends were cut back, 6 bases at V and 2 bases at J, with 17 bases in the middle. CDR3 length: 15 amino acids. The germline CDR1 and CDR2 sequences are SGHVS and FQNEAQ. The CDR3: CASRTSQVTTYEQYF. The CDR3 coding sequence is TGTGCCAGCAGAACCTCACAGGTTACTACCTACGAGCAGTACTTC.

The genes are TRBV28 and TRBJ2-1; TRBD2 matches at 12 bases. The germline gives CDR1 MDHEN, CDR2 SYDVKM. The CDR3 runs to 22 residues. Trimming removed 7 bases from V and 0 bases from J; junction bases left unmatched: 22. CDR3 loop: CASTSPVFGASGRVSSYNEQFF. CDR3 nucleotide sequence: TGTGCCAGCACCAGCCCCGTTTTTGGGGCTAGCGGGAGGGTCAGCTCCTACAATGAGCAGTTCTTC.

The CDR3 protein is CASTLRGRETQYF. CDR3 in DNA: TGTGCCAGCACCTTGAGGGGGCGAGAGACCCAGTACTTC. The chain has TRBV7-9 and TRBJ2-5, with 7 bases that match TRBD1. V was pared by 7 bases and J by 4 bases, with 6 bases of the junction left unmatched. Germline-derived CDR1 and CDR2 are SEHNR and FQNEAQ (reference sequence). This CDR3 region has 13 residues.